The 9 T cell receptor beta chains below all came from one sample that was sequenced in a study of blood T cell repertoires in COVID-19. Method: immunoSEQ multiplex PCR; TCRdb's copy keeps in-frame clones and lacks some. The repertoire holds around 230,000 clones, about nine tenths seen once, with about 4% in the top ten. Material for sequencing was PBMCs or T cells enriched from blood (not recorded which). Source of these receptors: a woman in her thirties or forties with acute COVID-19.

The DNA for the CDR3 is TGTGCCAGCTCCAGGGTGAACACTGAAGCTTTCTTT. It translates to CASSRVNTEAFF. The chain couples TRBV28 to TRBJ1-1; weak D call: TRBD1 (5 bases). This CDR3 is 12 amino acids long. CDR1 is MDHEN and CDR2 is SYDVKM in the germline V gene. Trimming took 8 bases from V and 0 from J, leaving 7 bases between them.

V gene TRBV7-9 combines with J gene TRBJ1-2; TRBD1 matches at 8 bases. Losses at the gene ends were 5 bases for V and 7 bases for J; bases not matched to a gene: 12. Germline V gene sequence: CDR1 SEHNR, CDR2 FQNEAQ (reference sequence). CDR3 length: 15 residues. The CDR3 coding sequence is TGTGCCAGCAGCCCATCGGACAGGGCAACTTCTGGCTACACCTTC. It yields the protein CASSPSDRATSGYTF.

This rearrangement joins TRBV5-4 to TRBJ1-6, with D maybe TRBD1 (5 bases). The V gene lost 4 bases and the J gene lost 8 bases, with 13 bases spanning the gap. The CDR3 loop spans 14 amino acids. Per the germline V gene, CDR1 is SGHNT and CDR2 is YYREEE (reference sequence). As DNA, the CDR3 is TGTGCCAGCAGCATGGGCGTAGGGGATTCACCCCTCCACTTT. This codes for CASSMGVGDSPLHF.

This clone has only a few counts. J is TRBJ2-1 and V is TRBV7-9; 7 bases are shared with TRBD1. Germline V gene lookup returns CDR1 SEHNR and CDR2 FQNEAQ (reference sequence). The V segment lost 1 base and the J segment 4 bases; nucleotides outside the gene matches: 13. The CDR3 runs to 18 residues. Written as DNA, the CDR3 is TGTGCCAGCAGCTTAGATCGCCGACAGGGTCCGGGTTACAATGAGCAGTTCTTC. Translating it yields CASSLDRRQGPGYNEQFF.

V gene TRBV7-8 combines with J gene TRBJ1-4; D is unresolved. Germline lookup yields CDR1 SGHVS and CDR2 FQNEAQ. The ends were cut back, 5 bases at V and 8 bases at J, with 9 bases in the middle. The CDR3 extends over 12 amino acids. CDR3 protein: CASSPQAEKLFF. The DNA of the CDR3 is TGTGCCAGCAGCCCCCAGGCAGAAAAACTGTTTTTT.

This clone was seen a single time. In nucleotides, the CDR3 is TGTGCCAGCGGTCCTACTCGTCTCGCCAAAACAGGGGGTTCGAACACCGGGGAGCTGTTTTTT. Its translation: CASGPTRLAKTGGSNTGELFF. The chain couples TRBV6-6 to TRBJ2-2, with 8 bases that match TRBD1. Germline V gives CDR1 MNHNY, CDR2 SVGAGI (reference sequence). Germline trimming cut 8 bases from V and 0 bases from J; bases unmatched to any gene: 23. The CDR3 consists of 21 residues.

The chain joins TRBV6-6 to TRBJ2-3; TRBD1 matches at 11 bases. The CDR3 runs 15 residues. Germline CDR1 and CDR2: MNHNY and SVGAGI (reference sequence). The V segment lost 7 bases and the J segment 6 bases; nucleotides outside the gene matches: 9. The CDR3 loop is CASKWTGGAKDTQYF. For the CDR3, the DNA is TGTGCCAGCAAATGGACAGGGGGCGCAAAGGATACGCAGTATTTT.

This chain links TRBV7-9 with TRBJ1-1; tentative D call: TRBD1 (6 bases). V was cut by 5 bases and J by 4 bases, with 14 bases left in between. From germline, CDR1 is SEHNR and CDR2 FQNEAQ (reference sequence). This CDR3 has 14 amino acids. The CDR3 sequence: CASSLPQGTTEAFF. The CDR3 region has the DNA TGTGCCAGCAGCCTACCTCAGGGGACCACTGAAGCTTTCTTT.

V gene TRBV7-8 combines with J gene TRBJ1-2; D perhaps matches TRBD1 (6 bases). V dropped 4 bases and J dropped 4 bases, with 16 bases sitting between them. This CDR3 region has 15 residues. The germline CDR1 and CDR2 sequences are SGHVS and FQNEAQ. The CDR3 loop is CASSSPGGTGYGYTF. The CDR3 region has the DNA TGTGCCAGCAGCTCCCCGGGGGGCACAGGCTATGGCTACACCTTC.